A selection of T cell receptor beta chains follows, all from one sample in a study of blood T cell repertoires in COVID-19. Sequenced by immunoSEQ multiplex PCR; TCRdb stores in-frame clones only, minus some. The sample includes 90,000 to 100,000 clones, around 88% seen only once; the top ten take approximately 1.8%. The material sequenced was peripheral blood. All receptors come from a man aged 80 or over with acute or convalescent COVID-19. CDR3s include the opening cysteine and the closing phenylalanine or tryptophan. A D gene is named only where the DNA matches it firmly. The listing skips clone size in some rows; elsewhere it reads once, few, many or a size class.

TRBV9	TRBJ2-5	-	-	TGTGCCAGCAGCGTAGGAGAGCGGGAGACCCAGTACTTC	CASSVGERETQYF
TRBV19	TRBJ2-1	TRBD2	-	TGTGCCAGTAGTAAGCGGGAATTTCCCCTACAGTTCTTC	CASSKREFPLQFF
TRBV2	TRBJ2-1	-	-	TGTGCCAGCAGTGTGGGACACGACGTAGGTAGTTCGTTCTTC	CASSVGHDVGSSFF
TRBV29-1	TRBJ1-1	TRBD1	once	TGCAGCGTGGGGACAGGCTGGGTCCAGAACACTGAAGCTTTCTTT	CSVGTGWVQNTEAFF
TRBV6-1	TRBJ1-5	-	-	TGTGCCAGCAGTGAAGTATTACAGAGCCATCAGCCCCAGCATTTT	CASSEVLQSHQPQHF
TRBV4-3	TRBJ1-2	-	-	TGCGCCAGCAGCCAAGGGTTAGGAGTCGCCTATGGCTACACCTTC	CASSQGLGVAYGYTF
TRBV5-3	TRBJ1-5	-	-	TGTGCCAGAAGCTTACACAGGATTACGGGCAATCAGCCCCAGCATTTT	CARSLHRITGNQPQHF
TRBV4-3	TRBJ2-7	-	-	TGCGCCAGCAGCCAAGGTGCAGGGAGGGAGCAGTACTTC	CASSQGAGREQYF
TRBV7-2	TRBJ1-2	TRBD1	-	TGTGCCAGCAGCTCCCGGCTGGGACAGAACTATGGCTACACCTTC	CASSSRLGQNYGYTF
TRBV5-1	TRBJ1-5	TRBD1	-	TGCGCCAGCAGAGCGACAGGGGGGGATCAGCCCCAGCATTTT	CASRATGGDQPQHF
TRBV6-1	TRBJ1-5	-	-	TGTGCCAGCAGTGAAGCGGCGAGATCGGGTCAGCCCCAGCATTTT	CASSEAARSGQPQHF
TRBV9	TRBJ2-5	TRBD2	-	TGTGCCAGCAGCGGAGGACTAGCACTAGGGACCCAGTACTTC	CASSGGLALGTQYF
TRBV6-5	TRBJ1-1	TRBD1	-	TGTGCCAGCAGGACTACAGGGGCTAACACTGAAGCTTTCTTT	CASRTTGANTEAFF
TRBV19	TRBJ2-7	TRBD2	-	TGTGCCAGTAGTATTGGACTAGTAGCCTACGAGCAGTACTTC	CASSIGLVAYEQYF
TRBV13	TRBJ2-1	-	-	TGTGCCAGCAGCCAGGGGGGAGAGGGGCCCAATGAGCAGTTCTTC	CASSQGGEGPNEQFF
TRBV6-2/TRBV6-3	TRBJ1-1	-	-	TGTGCCAGCAGCAGAAACCTAATGAACACTGAAGCTTTCTTT	CASSRNLMNTEAFF
TRBV27	TRBJ2-5	-	-	TGTGCCAGCAGTTTATTCCGCGGGAAAGAGACCCAGTACTTC	CASSLFRGKETQYF
TRBV23-1	TRBJ1-1	-	-	TGCGCCAGCAGTCAATCGGGCAGACCTAACACTGAAGCTTTCTTT	CASSQSGRPNTEAFF
TRBV5-1	TRBJ1-6	-	-	TGCGCCAGCAGCTTGGGGGAGCGGAATTCACCCCTCCACTTT	CASSLGERNSPLHF
TRBV6-2/TRBV6-3	TRBJ2-7	TRBD1	-	TGTGCCAGCAGTCGGGGGACAGGGCTCGACGAGCAGTACTTC	CASSRGTGLDEQYF
TRBV19	TRBJ2-2	-	-	TGTGCCAGTAGCCACCCAGGGAACACCGGGGAGCTGTTTTTT	CASSHPGNTGELFF
TRBV28	TRBJ1-2	TRBD1	once	TGTGCCAGCGGACAGGGGGCGGTCGGCTACACCTTC	CASGQGAVGYTF
TRBV18	TRBJ2-1	-	-	TGTGCCAGCTCGCTGGACTCCAATGAGCAGTTCTTC	CASSLDSNEQFF
TRBV7-3	TRBJ2-1	-	-	TGTGCCAGCAGCTCACCAGGACTCGACAATGAGCAGTTCTTC	CASSSPGLDNEQFF
TRBV2	TRBJ2-3	-	-	TGTGCCAGCAGTGAAGACTACCCGAGCACAGATACGCAGTATTTT	CASSEDYPSTDTQYF
TRBV28	TRBJ2-1	TRBD1	-	TGTGCCAGCAGTTTAAGCCAGGGGGCGTTCTCCTACAATGAGCAGTTCTTC	CASSLSQGAFSYNEQFF
TRBV6-5	TRBJ1-3	-	-	TGTGCCAGCAAGCGGGACCTCTCTGGAAACACCATATATTTT	CASKRDLSGNTIYF
TRBV19	TRBJ1-1	-	-	TGTGCCAGTAGTATAGATCCCCCGACGGGTGAAGCTTTCTTT	CASSIDPPTGEAFF
TRBV29-1	TRBJ2-7	TRBD1	-	TGCAGCGTTGAAAGCGGGACAGGGACCGAGCAGTACTTC	CSVESGTGTEQYF
TRBV13	TRBJ2-5	-	-	TGTGCCAGCAGCCCGTCGTGGCAGGGGACAGAGACCCAGTACTTC	CASSPSWQGTETQYF
TRBV25-1	TRBJ2-2	TRBD2	-	TGTGCCAGCAGTGGGGAGGGGACGCTTGCCGGGGAGCTGTTTTTT	CASSGEGTLAGELFF
TRBV5-1	TRBJ2-2	-	few	TGCGCCAGCAGCGCTCCGGGAGCCGGGGAGCTGTTTTTT	CASSAPGAGELFF
TRBV3-1/TRBV3-2	TRBJ2-7	TRBD1	-	TGTGCCAGCAGCCAGACAGGGTCTTTGGACGAGCAGTACTTC	CASSQTGSLDEQYF
TRBV12-3/TRBV12-4	TRBJ2-7	-	once	TGTGCCAGCAGCCGCAGGGGCTACGAGCAGTACTTC	CASSRRGYEQYF
TRBV27	TRBJ2-7	TRBD2	-	TGTGCCAGCAGTTTAGGTCCTAGCGGGCGGAACGAGCAGTACTTC	CASSLGPSGRNEQYF
TRBV30	TRBJ1-1	-	-	TGTGCCTGGAGTGTTAAGGTTCTGGCAGGGGTACCGAACACTGAAGCTTTCTTT	CAWSVKVLAGVPNTEAFF
TRBV4-1	TRBJ1-4	-	medium-sized	TGCGCCAGCAGCCAAGGGTACAGGGTCGGAGAAAAACTGTTTTTT	CASSQGYRVGEKLFF
TRBV7-6	TRBJ2-7	TRBD2	-	TGTGCCAGCAGATACCGGGAGGTAAGGTTCTACGAGCAGTACTTC	CASRYREVRFYEQYF
TRBV19	TRBJ1-3	TRBD1	once	TGTGCCAGTAGTTGGACAGGGGCTGGAAACACCATATATTTT	CASSWTGAGNTIYF
TRBV19	TRBJ2-6	-	-	TGTGCCAGTAGTATGGCTAGCCCTGGGGCCAACGTCCTGACTTTC	CASSMASPGANVLTF
TRBV12-3/TRBV12-4	TRBJ2-7	TRBD2	-	TGTGCCAGCAGTTTAACGCGGGGGTCCGAGCAGTACTTC	CASSLTRGSEQYF
TRBV7-3	TRBJ2-2	TRBD1	few	TGTGCCACCGCGGGACAGGCTAACACCGGGGAGCTGTTTTTT	CATAGQANTGELFF
TRBV4-3	TRBJ2-4	TRBD1	-	TGCGCCAGCAGCCAAGATATTGGGAGACAGGGCGGCATTCAGTACTTC	CASSQDIGRQGGIQYF
TRBV4-3	TRBJ1-2	-	-	TGCGCCAGCAGCCAAGAGTACACCCCAACACCAAGATATGGCTACACCTTC	CASSQEYTPTPRYGYTF
TRBV6-2/TRBV6-3	TRBJ2-7	TRBD1	-	TGTGCCAGCAGCCGAAGGACAGGGGGTTCCTCCTACGAGCAGTACTTC	CASSRRTGGSSYEQYF
TRBV12-3/TRBV12-4	TRBJ1-1	-	few	TGTGCCAGCAGTTTTTCGGTGAACACTGAAGCTTTCTTT	CASSFSVNTEAFF
TRBV5-4	TRBJ2-5	-	-	TGTGCCAGCAGCCCCGGACATACTAAAGAGACCCAGTACTTC	CASSPGHTKETQYF
TRBV15	TRBJ1-1	-	-	TGTGCCACCAGCAGAGATCCATCGGGAACTGAAGCTTTCTTT	CATSRDPSGTEAFF
TRBV11-2	TRBJ2-7	-	-	TGTGCCAGCAGCAGATACCGGGACTCGACCTACGAGCAGTACTTC	CASSRYRDSTYEQYF
TRBV6-5	TRBJ2-2	-	-	TGTGCCAGCAGTCGCAGGGTGGGCGGGGAGCTGTTTTTT	CASSRRVGGELFF
TRBV2	TRBJ1-2	TRBD1	-	TGTGCCAGCTTACGGACAGGGGGCGCGGGTGGCTACACCTTC	CASLRTGGAGGYTF
TRBV7-9	TRBJ2-3	TRBD2	-	TGTGCCAGCAGCCCTATAGCGGGACCCCGATTGGGCACAGATACGCAGTATTTT	CASSPIAGPRLGTDTQYF
TRBV19	TRBJ2-7	TRBD2	-	TGTGCCAGTAGGGAGCGGGAGTATGGCGAGCAGTACTTC	CASREREYGEQYF
TRBV4-3	TRBJ2-1	TRBD1	-	TGCGCCAGCAGCCATGACCGACAGGGGGCATTCAATGAGCAGTTCTTC	CASSHDRQGAFNEQFF
TRBV28	TRBJ1-4	-	-	TGTGCCAGCAGTTTAATCGGGGGTAATGAAAAACTGTTTTTT	CASSLIGGNEKLFF